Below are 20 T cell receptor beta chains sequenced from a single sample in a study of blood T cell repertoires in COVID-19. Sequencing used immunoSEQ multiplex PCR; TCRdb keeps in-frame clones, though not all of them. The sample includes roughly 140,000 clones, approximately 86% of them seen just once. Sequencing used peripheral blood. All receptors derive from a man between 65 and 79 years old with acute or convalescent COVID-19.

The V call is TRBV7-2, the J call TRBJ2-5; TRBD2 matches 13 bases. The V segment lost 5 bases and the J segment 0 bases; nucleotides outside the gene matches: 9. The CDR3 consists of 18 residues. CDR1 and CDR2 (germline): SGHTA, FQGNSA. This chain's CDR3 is CASSGPGLAGWDQETQYF. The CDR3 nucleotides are TGTGCCAGCAGCGGACCGGGACTAGCGGGGTGGGACCAAGAGACCCAGTACTTC.

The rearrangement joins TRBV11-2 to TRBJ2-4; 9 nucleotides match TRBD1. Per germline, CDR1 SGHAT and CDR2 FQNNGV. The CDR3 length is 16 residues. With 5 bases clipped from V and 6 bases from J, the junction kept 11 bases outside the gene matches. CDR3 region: CASSIYRGPLGNIQYF. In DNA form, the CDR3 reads TGTGCCAGCAGCATATACAGGGGGCCGTTAGGAAACATTCAGTACTTC.

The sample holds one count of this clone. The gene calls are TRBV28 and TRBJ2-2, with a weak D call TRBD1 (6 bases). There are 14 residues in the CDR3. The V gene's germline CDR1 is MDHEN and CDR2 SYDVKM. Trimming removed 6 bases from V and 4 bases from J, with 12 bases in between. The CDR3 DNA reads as TGTGCCAGCAGAGAACAGGGTAGCACCGGGGAGCTGTTTTTT. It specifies CASREQGSTGELFF.

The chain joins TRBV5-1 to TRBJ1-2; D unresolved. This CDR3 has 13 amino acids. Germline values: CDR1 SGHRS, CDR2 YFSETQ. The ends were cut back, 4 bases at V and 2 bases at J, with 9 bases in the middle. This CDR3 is CASSNGENYGYTF. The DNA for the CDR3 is TGCGCCAGCAGCAACGGGGAGAACTATGGCTACACCTTC.

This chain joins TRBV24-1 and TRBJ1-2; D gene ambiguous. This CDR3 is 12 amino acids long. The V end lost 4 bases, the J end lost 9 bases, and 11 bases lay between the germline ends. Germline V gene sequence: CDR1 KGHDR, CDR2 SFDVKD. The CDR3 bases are TGTGCCACCAGTGAGGAGGGTGAGAGCTACACCTTC. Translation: CATSEEGESYTF.

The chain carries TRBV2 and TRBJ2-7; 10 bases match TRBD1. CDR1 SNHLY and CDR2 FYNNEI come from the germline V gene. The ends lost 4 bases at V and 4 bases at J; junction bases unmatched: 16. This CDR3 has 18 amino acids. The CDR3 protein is CASSATGTGEGSGYEQYF. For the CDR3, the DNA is TGTGCCAGCAGTGCCACCGGGACAGGGGAGGGTAGCGGATACGAGCAGTACTTC.

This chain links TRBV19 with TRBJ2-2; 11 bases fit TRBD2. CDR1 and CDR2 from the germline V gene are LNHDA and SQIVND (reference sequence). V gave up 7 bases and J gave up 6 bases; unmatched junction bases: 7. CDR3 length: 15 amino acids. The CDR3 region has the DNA TGTGCCAGTATTTCGAGTAGCGGGAGGGCCGGGGAGCTGTTTTTT. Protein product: CASISSSGRAGELFF.

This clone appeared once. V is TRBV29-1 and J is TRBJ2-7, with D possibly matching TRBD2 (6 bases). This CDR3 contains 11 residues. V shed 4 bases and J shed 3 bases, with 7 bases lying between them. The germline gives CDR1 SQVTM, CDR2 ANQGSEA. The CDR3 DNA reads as TGCAGCGTTGGGCGGGACTACGAGCAGTACTTC. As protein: CSVGRDYEQYF.

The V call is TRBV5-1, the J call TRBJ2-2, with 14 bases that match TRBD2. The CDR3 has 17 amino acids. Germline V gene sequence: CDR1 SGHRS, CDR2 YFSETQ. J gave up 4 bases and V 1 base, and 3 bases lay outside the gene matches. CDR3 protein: CASSLPGLAGATGELFF. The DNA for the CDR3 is TGCGCCAGCAGCTTGCCGGGACTAGCGGGAGCCACCGGGGAGCTGTTTTTT.

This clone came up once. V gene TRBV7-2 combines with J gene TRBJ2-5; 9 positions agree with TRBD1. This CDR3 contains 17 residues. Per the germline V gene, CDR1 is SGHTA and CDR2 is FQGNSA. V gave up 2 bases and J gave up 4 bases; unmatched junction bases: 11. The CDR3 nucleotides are TGTGCCAGCAGCTTAAATCCCGGACAGGGGTTCGCAGAGACCCAGTACTTC. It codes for CASSLNPGQGFAETQYF.

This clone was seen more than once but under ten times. CDR3 in DNA: TGTGCCACCAGCAAAACCCGTGAGGCCAATCAGCCCCAGCATTTT. It specifies CATSKTREANQPQHF. This chain uses TRBV15 with TRBJ1-5; D unclear. Germline V lookup: CDR1 LNHNV, CDR2 YYDKDF (reference sequence). The length of the CDR3 is 15 residues. The V end lost 4 bases, the J end lost 3 bases, and 13 bases lay between the germline ends.

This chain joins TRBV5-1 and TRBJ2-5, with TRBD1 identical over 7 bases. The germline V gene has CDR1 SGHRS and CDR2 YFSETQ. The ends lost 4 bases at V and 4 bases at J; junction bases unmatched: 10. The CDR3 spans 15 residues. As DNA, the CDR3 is TGCGCCAGCAGCCCGAGACAGGGATCAGGAGAGACCCAGTACTTC. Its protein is CASSPRQGSGETQYF. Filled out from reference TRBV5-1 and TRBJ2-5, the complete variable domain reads KAGVTQTPRYLIKTRGQQVTLSCSPISGHRSVSWYQQTPGQGLQFLFEYFSETQRNKGNFPGRFSGRQFSNSRSEMNVSTLELGDSALYLCASSPRQGSGETQYFGPGTRLLVL.

Here the CDR3 reads CASSATSGSPYNEQFF. DNA of the CDR3: TGTGCCAGCAGCGCGACTAGCGGGAGTCCCTACAATGAGCAGTTCTTC. The chain employs TRBV5-4 and TRBJ2-1, with 12 bases that match TRBD2. V trimming: 4 bases; J trimming: 2 bases; junction bases outside the gene matches: 4. This CDR3 spans 16 amino acids. CDR1 is SGHNT and CDR2 is YYREEE in the germline V gene (reference sequence).

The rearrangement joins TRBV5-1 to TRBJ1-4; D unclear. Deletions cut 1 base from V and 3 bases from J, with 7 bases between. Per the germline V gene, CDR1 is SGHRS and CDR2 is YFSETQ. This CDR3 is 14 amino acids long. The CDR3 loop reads CASSLTDSNEKLFF. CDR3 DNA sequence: TGCGCCAGCAGCTTGACGGACTCTAATGAAAAACTGTTTTTT.

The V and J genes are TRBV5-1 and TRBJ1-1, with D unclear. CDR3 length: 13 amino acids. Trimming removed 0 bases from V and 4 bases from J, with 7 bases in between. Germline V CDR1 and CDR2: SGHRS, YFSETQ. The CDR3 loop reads CASSLEATTEAFF. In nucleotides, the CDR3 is TGCGCCAGCAGCTTGGAAGCCACCACTGAAGCTTTCTTT.

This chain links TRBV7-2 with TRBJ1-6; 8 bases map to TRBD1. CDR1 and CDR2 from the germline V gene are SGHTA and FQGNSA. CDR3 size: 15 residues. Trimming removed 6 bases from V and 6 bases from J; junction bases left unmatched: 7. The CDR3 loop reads CASRQVRGLNSPLHF. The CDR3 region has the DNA TGTGCCAGCAGGCAGGTCAGGGGGCTTAATTCACCCCTCCACTTT.

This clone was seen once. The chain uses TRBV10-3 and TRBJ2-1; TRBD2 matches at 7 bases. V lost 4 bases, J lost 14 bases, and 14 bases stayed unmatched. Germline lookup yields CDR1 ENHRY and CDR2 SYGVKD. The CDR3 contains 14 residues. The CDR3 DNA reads TGTGCCATCAGTGCCGGGACTAATCCTAGTGGAGAGTTCTTC. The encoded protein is CAISAGTNPSGEFF.

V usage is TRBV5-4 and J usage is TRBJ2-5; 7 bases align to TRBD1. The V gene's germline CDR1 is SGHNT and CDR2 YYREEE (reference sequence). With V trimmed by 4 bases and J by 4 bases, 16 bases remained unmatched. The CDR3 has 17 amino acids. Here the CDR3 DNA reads TGTGCCAGCAGCGCCGGCAGACAGGGCCCGGTCTCAGAGACCCAGTACTTC. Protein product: CASSAGRQGPVSETQYF. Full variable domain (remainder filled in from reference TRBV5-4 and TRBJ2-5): ETGVTQSPTHLIKTRGQQVTLRCSSQSGHNTVSWYQQALGQGPQFIFQYYREEENGRGNFPPRFSGLQFPNYSSELNVNALELDDSALYLCASSAGRQGPVSETQYFGPGTRLLVL.

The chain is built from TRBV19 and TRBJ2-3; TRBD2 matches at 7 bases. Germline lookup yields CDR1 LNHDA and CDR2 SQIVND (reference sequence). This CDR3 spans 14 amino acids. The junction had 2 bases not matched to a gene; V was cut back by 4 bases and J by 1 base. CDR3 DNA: TGTGCCAGTAGTAGGCTAGCGGGCACAGATACGCAGTATTTT. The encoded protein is CASSRLAGTDTQYF.

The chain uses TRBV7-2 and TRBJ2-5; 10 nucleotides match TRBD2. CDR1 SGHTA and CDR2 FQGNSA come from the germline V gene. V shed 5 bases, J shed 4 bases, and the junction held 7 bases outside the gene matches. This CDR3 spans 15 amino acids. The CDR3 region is CASSTSGRALETQYF. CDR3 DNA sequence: TGTGCCAGCAGCACGAGCGGGAGGGCCCTAGAGACCCAGTACTTC.